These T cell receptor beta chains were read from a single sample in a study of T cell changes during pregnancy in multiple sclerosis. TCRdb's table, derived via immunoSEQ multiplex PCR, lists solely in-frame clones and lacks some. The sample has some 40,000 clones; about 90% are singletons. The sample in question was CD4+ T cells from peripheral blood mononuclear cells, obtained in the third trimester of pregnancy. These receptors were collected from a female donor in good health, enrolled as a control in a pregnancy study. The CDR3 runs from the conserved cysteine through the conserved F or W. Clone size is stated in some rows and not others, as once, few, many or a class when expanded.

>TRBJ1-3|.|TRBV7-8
CASLRGGGNTIYF
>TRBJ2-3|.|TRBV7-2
CASSKKLAVLSTDTQYF
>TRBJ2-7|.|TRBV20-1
CSASSAYEQYF
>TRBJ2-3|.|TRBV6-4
CASSRDRGGDTQYF
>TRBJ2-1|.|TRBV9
CASSDLGADYNEQFF
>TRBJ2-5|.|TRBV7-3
CASSFQRGGRETQYF
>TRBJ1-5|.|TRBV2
CASRDQGHRGPQHF
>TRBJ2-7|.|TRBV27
CASSFPSGTSGLFGVVPHEQYF
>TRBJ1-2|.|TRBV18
CASSPDREVYGYTF
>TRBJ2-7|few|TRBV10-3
CAISGEARDRGTYEQYF
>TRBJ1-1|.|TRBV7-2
CASSLLRGTEAFF
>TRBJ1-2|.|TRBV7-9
CASSPGQRYGYTF
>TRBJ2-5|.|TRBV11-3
CASSLRPGGTQYF
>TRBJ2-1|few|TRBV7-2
CASSLRYNEQFF
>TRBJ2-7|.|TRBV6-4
CASSGDHDRGPNEQYF
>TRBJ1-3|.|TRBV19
CASSIGQTGNTIYF
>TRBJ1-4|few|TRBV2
CASKFGANEKLFF
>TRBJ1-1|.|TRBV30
CAWSVGGAVNTEAFF
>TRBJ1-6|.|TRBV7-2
CASSSHNSPLHF
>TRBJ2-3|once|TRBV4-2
CASSQRTEGMMGSTDTQYF
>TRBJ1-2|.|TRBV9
CASSSQGVRYGYTF
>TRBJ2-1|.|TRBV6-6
CASKDRVRGNEQFF
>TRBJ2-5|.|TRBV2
CASSAGADLQETQYF
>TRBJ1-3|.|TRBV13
CASSFTSDSRSGNTIYF
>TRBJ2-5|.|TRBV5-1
CASATSRGVLQETQYF
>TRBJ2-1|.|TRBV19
CASSKGQPSYNEQFF
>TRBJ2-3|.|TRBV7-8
CASSLRESDTQYF
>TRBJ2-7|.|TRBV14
CASSQLAGGYEQYF
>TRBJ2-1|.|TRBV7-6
CASSLNPPAGAVSNEQFF
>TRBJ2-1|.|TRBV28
CASRSGLAGYNEQFF
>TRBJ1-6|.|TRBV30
CAWTIPGGGGDSPLHF
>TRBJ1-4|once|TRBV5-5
CASSLAGQGARKLFF
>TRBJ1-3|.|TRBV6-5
CASSYSGQGKGNTIYF
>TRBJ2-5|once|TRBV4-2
CASSQGVSARQGQETQYF
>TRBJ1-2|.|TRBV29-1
CSVGTGGAEGYTF
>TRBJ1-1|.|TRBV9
CASSVEGRGNTEAFF
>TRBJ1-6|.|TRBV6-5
CASRPGSSYNSPLHF
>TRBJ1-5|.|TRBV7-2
CASSLGQTYQPQHF
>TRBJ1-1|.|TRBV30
CAWSPQGSEAFF
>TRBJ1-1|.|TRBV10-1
CASSEREDTEAFF
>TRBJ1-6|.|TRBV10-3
CAISESISSGQNSPLHF
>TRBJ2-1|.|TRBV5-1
CASSLGFAGGYNEQFF
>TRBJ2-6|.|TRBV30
CAWSVLRAFGGRSGANVLTF